This T cell receptor beta chain was identified in a study of T cell changes during pregnancy in multiple sclerosis. CDR1 and CDR2 from the germline V gene are LNHDA and SQIVND (reference sequence). Trimming removed 6 bases at V and 0 bases at J, with 11 bases between. There are 14 residues in the CDR3. Sequenced by immunoSEQ multiplex PCR; TCRdb stores in-frame clones only, minus some. The profile shows 110,000 or so clones, under 95% of them singletons. The chain joins TRBV19 to TRBJ1-1, with a weak D call TRBD1 (5 bases). The sample was peripheral blood, taken before pregnancy. This TCR was sampled from a female donor with multiple sclerosis, enrolled in a pregnancy study. CDR3 coding DNA: TGTGCCAGTAGGGGACTACCTTTGAACACTGAAGCTTTCTTT. The encoded protein is CASRGLPLNTEAFF.